This T cell receptor (beta chain) was observed in a study of metastatic and nonmetastatic thyroid tumors. Study as a whole: Repertoires from blood and tumor or nodule tissue of malignant and benign thyroid patients were compared.

Trimming took 5 bases from V and 2 from J, leaving 8 bases between them. Germline V gene lookup returns CDR1 MNHEY and CDR2 SMNVEV (reference sequence). The CDR3 runs 13 residues. Study-level points and caveats: It was reportedly found that TCR beta diversity was significantly higher in malignant thyroid tumors than in benign nodules, a difference seen in both blood and tumor samples.

Not a single patient had been given any form of treatment at any point before undergoing thyroid surgery. This clone is medium-sized (0.01 to 0.1%). Its antigen is currently unknown. Original methodology: Construction of a distant-metastasis classifier for papillary thyroid cancer relied on CDR3 differences across clinicopathological groups. TCRdb recomputed clones from the PCR reads via MiXCR. The authors' filters were not applied to this entry. The table has over 55,000 clones, 25% to 35% seen once. The V and J genes are TRBV27 and TRBJ2-3; no reliable D call. The sample consisted of blood. The clonotype comes from a female donor with papillary thyroid cancer or a benign thyroid nodule (not recorded which). Some clones in this sample may be carry-over from other donors' samples. The CDR3 bases are TGTGCCAGCAGTGCGCTTGCCACAGATACGCAGTATTTT. As protein: CASSALATDTQYF.